This T cell receptor beta chain was found in a study of shared clonotypes between healthy human individuals. Some clones are missing from TCRdb's copy, which holds only in-frame ones; the method was immunoSEQ multiplex PCR. The table has around 980,000 clones, 75% to 85% seen once. V was pared by 4 bases and J by 10 bases, with 14 bases between. From germline, CDR1 is LGHNA and CDR2 YNFKEQ. The CDR3 is 13 amino acids. The chain recombines TRBV4-2 with TRBJ2-1; unclear D gene. The sample consisted of memory CD4+ T cells from PBMCs. Described subset: CD45RA-negative fraction. The sequence was collected from a man between 18 and 35 years old in good health. Some clones in this sample may be carry-over from other donors' samples. CDR3 DNA sequence: TGTGCCAGCAGCCCAAGGGCCTTAGGGGAGCAGTTCTTC. Translation: CASSPRALGEQFF.